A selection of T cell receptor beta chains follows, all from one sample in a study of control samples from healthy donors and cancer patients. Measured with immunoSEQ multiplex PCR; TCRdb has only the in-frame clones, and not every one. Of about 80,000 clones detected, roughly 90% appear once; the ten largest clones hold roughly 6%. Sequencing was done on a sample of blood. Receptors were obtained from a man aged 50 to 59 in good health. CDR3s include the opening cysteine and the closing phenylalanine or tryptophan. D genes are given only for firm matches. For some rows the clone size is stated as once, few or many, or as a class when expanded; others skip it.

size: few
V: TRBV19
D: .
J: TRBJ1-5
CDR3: CASSLRGASNQPQHF
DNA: TGTGCCAGTAGTTTGAGGGGGGCAAGCAATCAGCCCCAGCATTTT

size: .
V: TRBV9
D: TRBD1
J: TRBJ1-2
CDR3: CASSVDATGVDGYTF
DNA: TGTGCCAGCAGCGTCGATGCGACAGGGGTAGATGGCTACACCTTC

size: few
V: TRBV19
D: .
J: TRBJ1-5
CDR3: CASSIVTGQPQHF
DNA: TGTGCCAGTAGTATTGTCACCGGCCAGCCCCAGCATTTT

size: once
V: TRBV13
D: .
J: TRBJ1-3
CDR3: CASTVRDILDRGNTIYF
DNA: TGTGCCAGCACCGTAAGGGACATCCTAGATCGCGGAAACACCATATATTTT

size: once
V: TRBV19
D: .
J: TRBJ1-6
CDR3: CASSNDRLNSPLHF
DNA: TGTGCCAGTAGTAATGACAGGTTGAATTCACCCCTCCACTTT

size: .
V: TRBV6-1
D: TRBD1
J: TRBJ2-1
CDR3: CASSGEPGQGAMRLQFF
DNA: TGTGCCAGCAGTGGGGAACCGGGACAGGGGGCGATGCGGTTGCAGTTCTTC

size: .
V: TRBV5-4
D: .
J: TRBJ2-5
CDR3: CASSVGTVVQETQYF
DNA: TGTGCCAGCAGCGTCGGGACGGTAGTTCAAGAGACCCAGTACTTC

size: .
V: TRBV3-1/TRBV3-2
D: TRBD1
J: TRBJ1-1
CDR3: CASSRAQGAKMAEAFF
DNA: TGTGCCAGCAGCCGAGCACAGGGGGCGAAGATGGCTGAAGCTTTCTTT

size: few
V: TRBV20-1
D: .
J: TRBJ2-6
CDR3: CSASTGSGANVLTF
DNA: TGCAGTGCTAGTACCGGGTCTGGGGCCAACGTCCTGACTTTC

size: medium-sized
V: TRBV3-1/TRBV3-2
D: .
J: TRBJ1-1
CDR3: CASSQSDRRMNTEAFF
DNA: TGTGCCAGCAGCCAATCCGACAGGCGTATGAACACTGAAGCTTTCTTT

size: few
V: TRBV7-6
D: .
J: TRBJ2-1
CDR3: CASSLVGIDNEQFF
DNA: TGTGCCAGCAGCTTAGTGGGGATAGACAATGAGCAGTTCTTC

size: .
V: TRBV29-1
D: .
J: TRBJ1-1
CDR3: CSVRRVISDTEAFF
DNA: TGCAGCGTCCGAAGGGTTATTTCCGACACTGAAGCTTTCTTT

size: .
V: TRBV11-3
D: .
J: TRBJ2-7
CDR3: CASSFEGGASEQYF
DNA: TGTGCCAGCAGCTTTGAGGGGGGGGCTTCCGAGCAGTACTTC

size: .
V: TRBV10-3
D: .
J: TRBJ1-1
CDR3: CAISEDNMNTEAFF
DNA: TGTGCCATCAGTGAAGACAATATGAACACTGAAGCTTTCTTT

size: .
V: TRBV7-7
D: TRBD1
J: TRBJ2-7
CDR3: CASSLGQGPQYF
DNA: TGTGCTAGCAGCCTAGGACAGGGGCCTCAGTACTTC

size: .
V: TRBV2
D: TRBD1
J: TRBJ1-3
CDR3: CASRARQGPVGNTIYF
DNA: TGTGCCAGCAGGGCCCGACAGGGGCCTGTGGGAAACACCATATATTTT

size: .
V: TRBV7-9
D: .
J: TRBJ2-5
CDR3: CASSLLHGTDQETQYF
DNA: TGTGCCAGCAGCTTACTCCATGGGACGGACCAAGAGACCCAGTACTTC

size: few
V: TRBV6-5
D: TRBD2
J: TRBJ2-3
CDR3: CASSQLAGGTDTQYF
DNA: TGTGCCAGCAGCCAACTAGCGGGGGGCACAGATACGCAGTATTTT

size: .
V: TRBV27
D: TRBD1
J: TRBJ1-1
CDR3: CASSLSKLTGVGEAFF
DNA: TGTGCCAGCAGTTTATCAAAATTAACAGGGGTGGGAGAAGCTTTCTTT

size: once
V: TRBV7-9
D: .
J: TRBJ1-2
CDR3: CASSPARPGVGGYTF
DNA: TGTGCCAGCAGCCCAGCAAGGCCGGGGGTCGGAGGCTACACCTTC

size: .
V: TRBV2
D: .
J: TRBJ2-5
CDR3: CASLTHQETQYF
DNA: TGTGCCAGTTTGACACACCAAGAGACCCAGTACTTC

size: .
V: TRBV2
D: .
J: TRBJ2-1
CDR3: CASSHETPWVGPYNEQFF
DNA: TGTGCCAGCAGTCACGAGACCCCTTGGGTAGGCCCCTACAATGAGCAGTTCTTC

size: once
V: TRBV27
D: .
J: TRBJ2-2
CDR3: CASRPTVLNTGELFF
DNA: TGTGCCAGCAGGCCGACAGTGCTGAACACCGGGGAGCTGTTTTTT

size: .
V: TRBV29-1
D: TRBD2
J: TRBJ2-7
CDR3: CSVVSGGAGGEQYF
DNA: TGCAGCGTTGTTAGCGGGGGGGCCGGAGGCGAGCAGTACTTC

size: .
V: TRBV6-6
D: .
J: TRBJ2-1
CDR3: CASTSFNRTIYNEQFF
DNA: TGTGCCAGCACCTCATTTAACCGGACAATCTACAATGAGCAGTTCTTC

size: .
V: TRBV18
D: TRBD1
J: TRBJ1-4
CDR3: CASSPRPTGANEKLFF
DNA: TGTGCCAGCTCACCACGCCCGACAGGGGCTAATGAAAAACTGTTTTTT

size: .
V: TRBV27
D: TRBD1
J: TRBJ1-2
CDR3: CASSPGTGSNYGYTF
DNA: TGTGCCAGCAGTCCAGGGACAGGTTCTAACTATGGCTACACCTTC

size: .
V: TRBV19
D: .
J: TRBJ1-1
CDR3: CASSIDGQGGNTEAFF
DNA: TGTGCCAGTAGTATAGATGGGCAGGGCGGGAACACTGAAGCTTTCTTT

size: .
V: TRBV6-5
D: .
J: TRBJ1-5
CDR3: CASSYEGNQPQHF
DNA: TGTGCCAGCAGTTACGAGGGTAATCAGCCCCAGCATTTT

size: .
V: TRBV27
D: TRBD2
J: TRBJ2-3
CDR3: CASSSLIAGVRDTQYF
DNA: TGTGCCAGCAGTTCCTTGATAGCGGGGGTGAGAGATACGCAGTATTTT

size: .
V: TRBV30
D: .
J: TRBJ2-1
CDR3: CAWSPGIVYNEQFF
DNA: TGTGCCTGGAGTCCAGGGATTGTCTACAATGAGCAGTTCTTC

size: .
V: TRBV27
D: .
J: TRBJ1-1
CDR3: CASGWRGWNTEAFF
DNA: TGTGCCAGCGGTTGGAGGGGCTGGAACACTGAAGCTTTCTTT

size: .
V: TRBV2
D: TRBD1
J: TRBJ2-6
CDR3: CASTQGARGANVLTF
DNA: TGTGCCAGCACTCAGGGGGCAAGAGGGGCCAACGTCCTGACTTTC

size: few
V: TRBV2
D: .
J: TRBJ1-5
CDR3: CASKEGRDNQPQHF
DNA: TGTGCCAGCAAGGAGGGGAGGGACAATCAGCCCCAGCATTTT

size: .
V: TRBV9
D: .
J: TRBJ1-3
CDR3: CASAGSRSGNTIYF
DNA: TGTGCCAGCGCGGGGAGTCGGTCTGGAAACACCATATATTTT

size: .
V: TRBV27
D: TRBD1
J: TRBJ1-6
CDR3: CASSSQGARDSPLHF
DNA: TGTGCCAGCAGTTCACAGGGGGCCCGGGATTCACCCCTCCACTTT

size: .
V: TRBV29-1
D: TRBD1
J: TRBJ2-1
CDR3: CSVGGTGYNEQFF
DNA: TGCAGCGTTGGAGGGACAGGCTACAATGAGCAGTTCTTC

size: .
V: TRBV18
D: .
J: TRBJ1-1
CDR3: CASSSERNTEAFF
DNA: TGTGCCAGCTCATCAGAGAGGAACACTGAAGCTTTCTTT

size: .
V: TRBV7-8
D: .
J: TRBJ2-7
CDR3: CASSLGHQPYEQYF
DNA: TGTGCCAGCAGCTTAGGGCACCAGCCCTACGAGCAGTACTTC

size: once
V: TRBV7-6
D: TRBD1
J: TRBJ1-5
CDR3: CASSPWTGGDQPQHF
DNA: TGTGCCAGCAGCCCCTGGACAGGGGGCGATCAGCCCCAGCATTTT

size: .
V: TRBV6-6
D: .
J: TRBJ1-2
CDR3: CASRAGQIEANYGYTF
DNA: TGTGCCAGCAGGGCCGGACAGATCGAAGCTAACTATGGCTACACCTTC

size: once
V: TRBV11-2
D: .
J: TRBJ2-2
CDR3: CASSSSGGLTTGELFF
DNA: TGTGCCAGCAGCTCATCAGGGGGACTGACTACCGGGGAGCTGTTTTTT

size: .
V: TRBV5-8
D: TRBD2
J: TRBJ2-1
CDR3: CASSSTRTSGGAIDEQFF
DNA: TGTGCCAGCAGCTCCACCCGGACTAGCGGGGGGGCCATCGATGAGCAGTTCTTC

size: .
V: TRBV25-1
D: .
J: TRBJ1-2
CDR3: CASSDTGRARGYTF
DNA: TGTGCCAGCAGTGACACAGGGAGGGCGCGCGGCTACACCTTC

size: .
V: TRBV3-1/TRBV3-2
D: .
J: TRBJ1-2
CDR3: CASSQGDMGGYTF
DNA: TGTGCCAGCAGCCAAGGAGACATGGGGGGCTACACCTTC

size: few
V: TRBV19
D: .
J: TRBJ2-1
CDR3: CASSIRVRSEQFF
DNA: TGTGCCAGTAGTATAAGAGTCCGATCTGAGCAGTTCTTC

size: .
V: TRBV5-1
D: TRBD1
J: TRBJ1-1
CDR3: CASSITGGSTEAFF
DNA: TGCGCCAGCAGCATCACAGGGGGATCCACTGAAGCTTTCTTT

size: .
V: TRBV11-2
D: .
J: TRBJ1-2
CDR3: CASSAHSNYGYTF
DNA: TGTGCCAGCAGCGCGCATAGCAACTATGGCTACACCTTC

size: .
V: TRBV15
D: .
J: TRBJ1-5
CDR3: CATSRLRSNQPQHF
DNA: TGTGCCACCAGCAGGCTAAGGAGCAATCAGCCCCAGCATTTT

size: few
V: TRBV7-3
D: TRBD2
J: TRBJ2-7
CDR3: CASSQGGGEGEQYF
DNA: TGTGCCAGCAGCCAAGGAGGAGGGGAGGGCGAGCAGTACTTC

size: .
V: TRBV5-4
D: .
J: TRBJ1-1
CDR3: CASSLGEGRNAFF
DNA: TGTGCCAGCAGCTTGGGGGAGGGTAGGAATGCTTTCTTT

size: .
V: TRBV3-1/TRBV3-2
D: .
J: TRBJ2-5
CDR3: CASSQVGPQETQYF
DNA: TGTGCCAGCAGCCAGGTGGGGCCCCAAGAGACCCAGTACTTC

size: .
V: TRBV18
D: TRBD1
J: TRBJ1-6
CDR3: CASSPSGTGASPLHF
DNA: TGTGCCAGCTCACCGTCCGGGACAGGGGCCTCACCCCTCCACTTT

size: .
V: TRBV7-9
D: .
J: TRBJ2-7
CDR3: CASSETPYEQYF
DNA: TGTGCCAGCAGCGAGACACCTTACGAGCAGTACTTC